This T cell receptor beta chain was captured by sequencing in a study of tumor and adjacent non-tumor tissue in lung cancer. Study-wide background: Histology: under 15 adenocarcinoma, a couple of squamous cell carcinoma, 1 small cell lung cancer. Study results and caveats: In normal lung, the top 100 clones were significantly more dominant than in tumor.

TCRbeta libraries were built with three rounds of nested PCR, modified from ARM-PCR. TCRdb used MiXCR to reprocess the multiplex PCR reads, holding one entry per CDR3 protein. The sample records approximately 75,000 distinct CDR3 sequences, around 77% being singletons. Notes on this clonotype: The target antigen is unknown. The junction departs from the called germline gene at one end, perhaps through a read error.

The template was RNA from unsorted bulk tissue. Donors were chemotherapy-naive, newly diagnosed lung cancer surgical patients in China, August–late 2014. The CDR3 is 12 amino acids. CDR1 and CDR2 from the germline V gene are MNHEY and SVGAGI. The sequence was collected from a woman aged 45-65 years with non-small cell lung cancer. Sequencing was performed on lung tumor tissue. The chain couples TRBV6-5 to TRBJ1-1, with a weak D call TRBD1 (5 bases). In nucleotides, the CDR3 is TGTGCCAACGGGGACGGGTACACTGAAGTTTTCTTT. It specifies CANGDGYTEVFF.